The sequence of this T cell receptor (beta chain) was determined in a study of blood T cell repertoires in COVID-19. Study information: COVID-19 samples collected from the United States, Italy and Spain covered acute and convalescent phases. From T cells, B-cell-depleted T cells, or PBMCs came the material, which was cDNA or gDNA.

The CDR3 length is 13 residues. From germline, CDR1 is SGHNT and CDR2 YYREEE (reference sequence). V lost 6 bases, J lost 5 bases, and 14 bases lay in between. Original handling: Amplified reference gene primers provided the basis for estimating nucleated cell counts. Sequenced by immunoSEQ multiplex PCR; TCRdb stores in-frame clones only, minus some. The V and J calls and the clone size are those of that table, but D and trimming were determined from the DNA. The sample yields about 88,000 clones, 70% to 90% seen once. The sequence came from a woman between 65 and 79 years old with acute or convalescent COVID-19. Material for sequencing was peripheral blood. The chain uses TRBV5-4 and TRBJ1-1; possibly TRBD1 for D (5 bases). CDR3 protein: CASTSYGGTEAFF. CDR3 nucleotides: TGTGCCAGCACCTCTTACGGGGGGACTGAAGCTTTCTTT.